This T cell receptor (beta chain) is from a study of T cells in localized non-small cell lung cancer. Study-level results: Appearing in adjacent lung were a median roughly 60 of the top 100 tumor clones.

In the case of this clone: No antigen is known for it.

The germline V gene has CDR1 SEHNR and CDR2 FQNEAQ (reference sequence). The V end lost 0 bases, the J end lost 2 bases, and 10 bases lay between the germline ends. CDR3 length: 15 amino acids. TCRdb keeps only in-frame clones here, not all; method: immunoSEQ multiplex PCR. The table includes about 11,000 clones, 90% to 95% detected once. The sample was peripheral blood, taken before any cancer treatment. The V and J genes are TRBV7-9 and TRBJ2-5; D possibly corresponds to TRBD2 (6 bases). The source is a male donor aged 60 or over with stage III lung adenocarcinoma. The CDR3 spells CASSLALGTQETQYF. The CDR3 region has the DNA TGTGCCAGCAGCTTAGCCCTAGGGACTCAAGAGACCCAGTACTTC.